A single sample gave rise to the 9 T cell receptor beta chains below, sequenced in a study of OX40 agonist ivuxolimab in advanced cancers. This table comes from immunoSEQ multiplex PCR, and its TCRdb copy is limited to in-frame clones, with some not included. The sample holds 80,000 to 100,000 clones; roughly nine tenths are singletons and the top ten take around 6%. The source was CD4+ or CD8+ T cells sorted from blood, collected in a trial of the OX40 agonist ivuxolimab. These receptors all come from an adult with an advanced solid tumor such as melanoma, head and neck, liver or kidney cancer.

The chain uses TRBV18 and TRBJ2-1; a possible D gene is TRBD1 (5 bases). Germline lookup yields CDR1 KGHSH and CDR2 LQKENI. This CDR3 has 13 amino acids. Trimming stripped 1 base from V and 8 bases from J, with 9 bases between. The CDR3, as DNA: TGTGCCAGCTCACCACGGCAGGGCGATGAGCAGTTCTTC. Protein sequence: CASSPRQGDEQFF.

J is TRBJ1-1 and V is TRBV29-1; D unresolved. This CDR3 comprises 13 residues. Trimming cost V 5 bases and J 2 bases, with 12 bases left between them. Germline-derived CDR1 and CDR2 are SQVTM and ANQGSEA. The CDR3 region is CSVRQLDNTEAFF. CDR3 coding DNA: TGCAGCGTTCGGCAGCTGGATAACACTGAAGCTTTCTTT.

This clone was detected a few times. The chain combines TRBV7-6 with TRBJ2-1, with D possibly matching TRBD2 (6 bases). V was trimmed by 0 bases and J by 6 bases, leaving 9 bases between them. CDR3 length equals 14 residues. Germline lookup yields CDR1 SGHVS and CDR2 FNYEAQ. The CDR3 region is CASSLAGGSNEQFF. In DNA, the CDR3 is TGTGCCAGCAGCTTAGCGGGAGGAAGCAATGAGCAGTTCTTC.

J is TRBJ1-5 and V is TRBV2, with D possibly matching TRBD1 (5 bases). V gave up 6 bases and J gave up 3 bases, with 18 bases separating them. The CDR3 runs 16 residues. The V gene's germline CDR1 is SNHLY and CDR2 FYNNEI. CDR3 nucleotides: TGTGCCAGCAGATGGTCAGGGTCGATTTCCAATCAGCCCCAGCATTTT. Residues: CASRWSGSISNQPQHF.

V gene TRBV29-1 combines with J gene TRBJ1-3; D is unclear. Germline CDR1 is SQVTM and CDR2 is ANQGSEA. V dropped 5 bases and J dropped 0 bases, with 8 bases sitting between them. The CDR3 has 13 amino acids. As DNA, the CDR3 is TGCAGCGTTAGTCTCACCTCTGGAAACACCATATATTTT. Its translation: CSVSLTSGNTIYF.

This chain connects TRBV27 to TRBJ2-5; the D gene is possibly TRBD2 (6 bases). The end of the DNA fits TRBJ2-7 better, so the J call may be wrong. Germline CDR1 and CDR2: MNHEY and SMNVEV (reference sequence). This CDR3 spans 15 amino acids. CDR3 sequence reads: CASSPVSAGDYEQYF. DNA for the CDR3: TGTGCCAGCAGTCCCGTTTCAGCGGGCGACTACGAGCAGTACTTC.

The V call is TRBV7-9, the J call TRBJ1-5, with a possible D match to TRBD1 (5 bases). V was trimmed by 4 bases and J by 3 bases, leaving 10 bases between them. This CDR3 has 14 residues. Germline lookup yields CDR1 SEHNR and CDR2 FQNEAQ (reference sequence). CDR3 coding DNA: TGTGCCAGCAGCTGGGGGGGGGACAATCAGCCCCAGCATTTT. Amino acids: CASSWGGDNQPQHF.

V is TRBV6-1 and J is TRBJ1-3; no firm D call. Trimming stripped 3 bases from V and 0 bases from J, with 15 bases between. There are 17 residues in the CDR3. CDR1 and CDR2 (germline): MNHNS, SASEGT. CDR3 loop: CASSEEKGPVSGNTIYF. The DNA for the CDR3 is TGTGCCAGCAGTGAGGAAAAGGGCCCCGTCTCTGGAAACACCATATATTTT.

V usage is TRBV5-4 and J usage is TRBJ2-1, with TRBD2 matching 12 bases. The V gene end was trimmed by 4 bases and the J gene end by 7 bases; junction bases not matched to a gene: 6. The CDR3 covers 15 residues. Germline V gene lookup returns CDR1 SGHNT and CDR2 YYREEE (reference sequence). CDR3 coding DNA: TGTGCCAGCAGCCGGACTAGCGGGGTCGAAAATGAGCAGTTCTTC. As protein: CASSRTSGVENEQFF.